This T cell receptor beta chain was identified in a study of control samples from healthy donors and cancer patients. CDR1 is SGHRS, CDR2 YFSETQ, per germline. With 5 bases removed from V and 5 bases from J, the gap between germline ends came to 10 bases. The CDR3 is 12 residues long. TCRdb keeps only in-frame clones here, not all; method: immunoSEQ multiplex PCR. The sample includes 70,000 to 95,000 clones, roughly 92% of them seen just once. The clonotype was recovered from a woman aged 25 to 39 in good health. The gene calls are TRBV5-1 and TRBJ1-1; possibly TRBD1 for D (6 bases). Sample: blood. This CDR3 reads CASREGGTEAFF. CDR3 DNA sequence: TGCGCCAGCAGAGAGGGGGGAACTGAAGCTTTCTTT.